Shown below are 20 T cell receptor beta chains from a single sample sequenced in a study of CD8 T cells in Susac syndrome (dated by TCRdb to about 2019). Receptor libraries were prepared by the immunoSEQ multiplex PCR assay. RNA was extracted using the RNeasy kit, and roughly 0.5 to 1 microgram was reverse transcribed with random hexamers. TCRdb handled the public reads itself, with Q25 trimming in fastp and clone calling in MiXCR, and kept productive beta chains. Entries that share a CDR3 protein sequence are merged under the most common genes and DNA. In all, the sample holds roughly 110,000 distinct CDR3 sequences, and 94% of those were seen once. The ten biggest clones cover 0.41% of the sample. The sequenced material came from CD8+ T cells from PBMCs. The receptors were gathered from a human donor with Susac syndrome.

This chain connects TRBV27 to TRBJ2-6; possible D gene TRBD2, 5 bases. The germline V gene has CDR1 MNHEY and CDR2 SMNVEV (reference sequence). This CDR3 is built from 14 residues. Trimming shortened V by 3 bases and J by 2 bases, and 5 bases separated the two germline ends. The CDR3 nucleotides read TGTGCCAGCAGTTTGGAGGCTGGGGCCAACGTCCTGACTTTC. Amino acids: CASSLEAGANVLTF. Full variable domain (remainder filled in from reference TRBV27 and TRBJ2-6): EAQVTQNPRYLITVTGKKLTVTCSQNMNHEYMSWYRQDPGLGLRQIYYSMNVEVTDKGDVPEGYKVSRKEKRNFPLILESPSPNQTSLYFCASSLEAGANVLTFGAGSRLTVL.

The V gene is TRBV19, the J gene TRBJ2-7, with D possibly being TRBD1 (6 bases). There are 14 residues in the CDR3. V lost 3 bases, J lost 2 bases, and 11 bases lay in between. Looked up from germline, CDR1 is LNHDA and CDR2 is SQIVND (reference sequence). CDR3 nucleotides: TGTGCCAGTAGTATGGGGGACAAAACCTACGAGCAGTACTTC. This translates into CASSMGDKTYEQYF.

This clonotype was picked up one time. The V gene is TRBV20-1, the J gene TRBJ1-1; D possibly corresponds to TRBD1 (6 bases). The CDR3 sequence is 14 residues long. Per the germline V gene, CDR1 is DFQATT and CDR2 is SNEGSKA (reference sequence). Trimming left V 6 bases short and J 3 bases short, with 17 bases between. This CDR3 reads CSAPGDNFYTEAFF. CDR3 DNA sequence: TGCAGTGCACCAGGGGACAATTTTTACACTGAAGCTTTCTTT.

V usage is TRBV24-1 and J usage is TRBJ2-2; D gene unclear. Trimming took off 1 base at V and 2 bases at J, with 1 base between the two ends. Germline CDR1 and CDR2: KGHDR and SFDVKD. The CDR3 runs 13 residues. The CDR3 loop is CATSDFNTGELFF. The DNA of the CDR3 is TGTGCCACCAGTGATTTTAACACCGGGGAGCTGTTTTTT.

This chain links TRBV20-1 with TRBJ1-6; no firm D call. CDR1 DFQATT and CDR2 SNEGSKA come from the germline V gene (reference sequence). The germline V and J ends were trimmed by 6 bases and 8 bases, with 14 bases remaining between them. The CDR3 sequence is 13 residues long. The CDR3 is CSASGGRDSPLHF. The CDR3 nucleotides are TGCAGTGCGTCAGGCGGTCGGGATTCACCCCTCCACTTT.

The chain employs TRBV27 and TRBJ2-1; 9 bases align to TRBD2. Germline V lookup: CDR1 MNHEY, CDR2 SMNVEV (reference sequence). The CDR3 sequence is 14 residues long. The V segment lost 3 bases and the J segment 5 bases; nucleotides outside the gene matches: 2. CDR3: CASSFSGGDNEQFF. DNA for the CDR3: TGTGCCAGCAGTTTTAGCGGGGGAGACAATGAGCAGTTCTTC.

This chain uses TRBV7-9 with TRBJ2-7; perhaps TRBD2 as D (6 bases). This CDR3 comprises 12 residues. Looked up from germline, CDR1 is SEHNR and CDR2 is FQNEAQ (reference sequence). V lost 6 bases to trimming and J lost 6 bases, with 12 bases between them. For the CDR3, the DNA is TGTGCCAGCAGTCAGGCCGGGGGCGAGCAGTACTTC. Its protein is CASSQAGGEQYF.

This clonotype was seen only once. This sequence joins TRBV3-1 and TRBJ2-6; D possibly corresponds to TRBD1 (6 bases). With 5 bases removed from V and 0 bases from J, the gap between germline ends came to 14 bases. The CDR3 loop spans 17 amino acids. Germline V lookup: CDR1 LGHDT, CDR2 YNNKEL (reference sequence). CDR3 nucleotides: TGTGCCAGCAGCGGGGACACACTTTCCTCTGGGGCCAACGTCCTGACTTTC. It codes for CASSGDTLSSGANVLTF.

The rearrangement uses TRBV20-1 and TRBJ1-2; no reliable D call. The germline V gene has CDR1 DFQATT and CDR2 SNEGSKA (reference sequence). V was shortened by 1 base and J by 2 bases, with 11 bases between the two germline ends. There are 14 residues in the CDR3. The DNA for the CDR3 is TGCAGTGCTAGAGCTTCGCAAACAAACTATGGCTACACCTTC. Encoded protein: CSARASQTNYGYTF.

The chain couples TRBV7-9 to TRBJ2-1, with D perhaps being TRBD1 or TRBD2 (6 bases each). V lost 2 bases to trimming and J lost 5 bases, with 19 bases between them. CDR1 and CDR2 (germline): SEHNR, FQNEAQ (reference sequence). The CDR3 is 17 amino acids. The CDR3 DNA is TGTGCCAGCAGCTTAACCCTCAGGAGGGGGGACGACAATGAGCAGTTCTTC. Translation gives CASSLTLRRGDDNEQFF. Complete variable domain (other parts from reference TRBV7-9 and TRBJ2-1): DTGVSQNPRHKITKRGQNVTFRCDPISEHNRLYWYRQTLGQGPEFLTYFQNEAQLEKSRLLSDRFSAERPKGSFSTLEIQRTEQGDSAMYLCASSLTLRRGDDNEQFFGPGTRLTVL.

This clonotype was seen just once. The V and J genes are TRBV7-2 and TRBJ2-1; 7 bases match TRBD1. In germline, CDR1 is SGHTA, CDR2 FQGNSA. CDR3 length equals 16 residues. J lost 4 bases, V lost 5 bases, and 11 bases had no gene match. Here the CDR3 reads CASSPSTGRVYNEQFF. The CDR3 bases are TGTGCCAGCAGCCCATCGACAGGGCGCGTATACAATGAGCAGTTCTTC.

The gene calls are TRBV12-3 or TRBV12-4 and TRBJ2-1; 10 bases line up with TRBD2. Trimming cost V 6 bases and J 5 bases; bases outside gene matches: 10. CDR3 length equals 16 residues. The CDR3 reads CASSSLSGGVDNEQFF. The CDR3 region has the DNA TGTGCCAGCAGCTCCCTGAGCGGGGGGGTCGACAATGAGCAGTTCTTC.

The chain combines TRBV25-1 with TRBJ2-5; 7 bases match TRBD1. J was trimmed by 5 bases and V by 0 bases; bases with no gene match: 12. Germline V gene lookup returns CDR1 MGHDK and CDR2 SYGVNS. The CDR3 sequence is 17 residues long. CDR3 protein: CASSEYPPGQLGETQYF. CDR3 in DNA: TGTGCCAGCAGTGAATACCCACCGGGACAGTTAGGGGAGACCCAGTACTTC.

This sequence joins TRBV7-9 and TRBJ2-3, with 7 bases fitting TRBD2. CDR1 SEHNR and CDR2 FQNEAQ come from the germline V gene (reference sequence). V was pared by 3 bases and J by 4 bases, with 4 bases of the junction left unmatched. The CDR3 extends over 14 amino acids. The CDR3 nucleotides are TGTGCCAGCAGCTTGGCGGGGGAGTCAGATACGCAGTATTTT. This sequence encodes CASSLAGESDTQYF.

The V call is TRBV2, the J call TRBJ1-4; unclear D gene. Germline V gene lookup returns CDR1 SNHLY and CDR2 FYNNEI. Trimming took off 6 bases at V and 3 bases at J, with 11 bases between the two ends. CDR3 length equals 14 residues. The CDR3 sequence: CASRTWDANEKLFF. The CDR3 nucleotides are TGTGCCAGCAGGACTTGGGATGCTAATGAAAAACTGTTTTTT.

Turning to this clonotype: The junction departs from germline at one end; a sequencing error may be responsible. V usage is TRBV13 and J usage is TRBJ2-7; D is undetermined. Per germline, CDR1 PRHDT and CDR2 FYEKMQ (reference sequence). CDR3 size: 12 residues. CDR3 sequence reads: CASSVGRGEQYF. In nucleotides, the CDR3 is TGTGCCAGCAGCGTAGGGCGAGGCGAGCAGTACTTC.

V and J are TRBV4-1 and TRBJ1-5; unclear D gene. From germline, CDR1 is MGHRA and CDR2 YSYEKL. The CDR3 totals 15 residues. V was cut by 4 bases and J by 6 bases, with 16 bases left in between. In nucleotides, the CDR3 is TGCGCCAGCAGCCCAAGGGTGGAGGTCGCTCAGCCCCAGCATTTT. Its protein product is CASSPRVEVAQPQHF.

CDR3 amino acids: CASSRQGKFGEQYF. CDR3 nucleotide sequence: TGTGCCAGCAGCCGACAGGGCAAATTCGGCGAGCAGTACTTC. This rearrangement joins TRBV27 to TRBJ2-7; 7 positions match TRBD1. The CDR3 has 14 residues. The V gene end was trimmed by 6 bases and the J gene end by 6 bases; junction bases not matched to a gene: 11. The V gene's germline CDR1 is MNHEY and CDR2 SMNVEV (reference sequence).

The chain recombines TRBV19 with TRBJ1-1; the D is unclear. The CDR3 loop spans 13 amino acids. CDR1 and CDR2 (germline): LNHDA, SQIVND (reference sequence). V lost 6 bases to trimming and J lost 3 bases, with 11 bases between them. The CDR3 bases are TGTGCCAGTAGAACGGAAAGGGACACTGAAGCTTTCTTT. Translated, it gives CASRTERDTEAFF.

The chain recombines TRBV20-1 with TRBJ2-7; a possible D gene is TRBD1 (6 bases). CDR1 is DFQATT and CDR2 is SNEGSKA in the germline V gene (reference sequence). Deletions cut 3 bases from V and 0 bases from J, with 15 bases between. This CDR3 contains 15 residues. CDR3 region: CSASPKTGSSYEQYF. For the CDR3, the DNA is TGCAGTGCTAGTCCAAAGACAGGAAGCTCCTACGAGCAGTACTTC.